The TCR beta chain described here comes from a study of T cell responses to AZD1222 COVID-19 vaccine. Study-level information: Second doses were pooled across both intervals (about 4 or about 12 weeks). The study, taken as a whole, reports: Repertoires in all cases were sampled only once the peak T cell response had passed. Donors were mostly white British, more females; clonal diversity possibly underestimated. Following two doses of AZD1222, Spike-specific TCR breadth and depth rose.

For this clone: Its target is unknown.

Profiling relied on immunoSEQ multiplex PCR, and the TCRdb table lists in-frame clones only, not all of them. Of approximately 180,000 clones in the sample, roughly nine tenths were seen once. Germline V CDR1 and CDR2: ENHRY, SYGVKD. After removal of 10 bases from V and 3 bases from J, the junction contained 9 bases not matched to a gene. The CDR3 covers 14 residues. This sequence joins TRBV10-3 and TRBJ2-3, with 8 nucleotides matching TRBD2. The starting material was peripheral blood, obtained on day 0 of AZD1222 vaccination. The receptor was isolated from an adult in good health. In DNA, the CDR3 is TGTGCCACTACCAAAGCGGGAGTGACAGATACGCAGTATTTT. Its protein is CATTKAGVTDTQYF.